A single sample is the source of the 8 T cell receptor beta chains below, sequenced in a study of T-cell memory formation after mild COVID-19. TCRdb analysed the 5' RACE reads with MiXCR anew, one entry per CDR3 protein. The sample has 150,000 to 200,000 distinct CDR3 sequences, 25% to 40% seen once. Sequencing was performed on PBMCs or a T cell subset sorted from them (not recorded which). The source of these receptors is an adult woman who had mild COVID-19 (a few samples of this study predate the infection). Cell type and time point are not known.

V is TRBV6-6 and J is TRBJ2-7; 8 bases fit TRBD1. The CDR3 extends over 15 amino acids. Germline CDR1 is MNHNY and CDR2 is SVGAGI (reference sequence). The V gene end was trimmed by 7 bases and the J gene end by 4 bases; junction bases not matched to a gene: 12. Written as DNA, the CDR3 is TGTGCCAGCACAGGACGACAGGGGCTTATGTACGAGCAGTACTTC. Amino acid sequence: CASTGRQGLMYEQYF.

This clonotype was detected a few times. V usage is TRBV18 and J usage is TRBJ1-5; D unclear. The CDR3 sequence is 13 residues long. Germline CDR1 is KGHSH and CDR2 is LQKENI. The ends were cut back, 3 bases at V and 6 bases at J, with 9 bases in the middle. CDR3 loop: CASSPPGPQPQHF. In nucleotides, the CDR3 is TGTGCCAGCTCACCCCCAGGCCCTCAGCCCCAGCATTTT.

This chain links TRBV24-1 with TRBJ2-1; 9 bases match TRBD1. Trimming cost V 5 bases and J 6 bases; bases outside gene matches: 10. Germline loops: CDR1 KGHDR, CDR2 SFDVKD. The CDR3 covers 16 residues. CDR3 loop: CATSGSWDRVANEQFF. The CDR3 DNA reads as TGTGCCACCAGTGGGTCCTGGGACAGGGTTGCCAATGAGCAGTTCTTC.

This chain joins TRBV7-3 and TRBJ1-2, with D possibly being TRBD1 (6 bases). The CDR3 length is 15 residues. Germline V CDR1 and CDR2: SGHTA, FQGTGA. V lost 3 bases to trimming and J lost 6 bases, with 17 bases between them. The CDR3 DNA reads TGTGCCAGCAGCTTTTCCCCAACAGGGCGGGATGGCTACACCTTC. Residues: CASSFSPTGRDGYTF. Full variable domain (rest looked up from reference TRBV7-3 and TRBJ1-2): GAGVSQTPSNKVTEKGKYVELRCDPISGHTALYWYRQSLGQGPEFLIYFQGTGAADDSGLPNDRFFAVRPEGSVSTLKIQRTERGDSAVYLCASSFSPTGRDGYTFGSGTRLTVV.

This clonotype was counted only a few times. The genes are TRBV5-1 and TRBJ2-7, with 9 bases aligning to TRBD2. The CDR3 consists of 16 residues. Germline CDR1 reads SGHRS; CDR2 reads YFSETQ. Losses at the gene ends were 2 bases for V and 1 base for J; bases not matched to a gene: 7. The CDR3: CASSFVAGARSYEQYF. CDR3 nucleotide sequence: TGCGCCAGCAGCTTTGTAGCGGGGGCGCGGTCCTACGAGCAGTACTTC.

This clonotype was observed many times. The genes are TRBV5-1 and TRBJ2-1, with 11 positions matching TRBD2. CDR3 length: 15 residues. The V gene's germline CDR1 is SGHRS and CDR2 YFSETQ. V dropped 0 bases and J dropped 10; count of bases not matched to a gene: 6. The CDR3 loop is CASSLDLAGGREQFF. The DNA for the CDR3 is TGCGCCAGCAGCTTGGATCTAGCGGGAGGTCGGGAGCAGTTCTTC.

V and J are TRBV9 and TRBJ2-5; maybe TRBD1 (6 bases). CDR1 and CDR2 (germline): SGDLS, YYNGEE. The CDR3 is 13 residues long. V was pared by 1 base and J by 5 bases, with 9 bases between. The CDR3 DNA sequence: TGTGCCAGCAGCGTATCTGGGGGCGAGACCCAGTACTTC. Translated: CASSVSGGETQYF. The whole variable domain, remainder taken from reference TRBV9 and TRBJ2-5, is DSGVTQTPKHLITATGQRVTLRCSPRSGDLSVYWYQQSLDQGLQFLIQYYNGEERAKGNILERFSAQQFPDLHSELNLSSLELGDSALYFCASSVSGGETQYFGPGTRLLVL.

The table lists this clonotype with a few counts. The chain has TRBV23-1 and TRBJ2-1, with 13 bases aligning to TRBD2. TRBV23-1 is reported as an ORF; its role is uncertain. V trimming: 2 bases; J trimming: 15 bases; junction bases outside the gene matches: 13. The CDR3 contains 16 residues. The CDR3 coding sequence is TGCGCCAGCAGTCAACCGTTCTTTCGACTAGCGGGGGGTTTGTTCTTC. The encoded protein is CASSQPFFRLAGGLFF.